These T cell receptor beta chains were read from a single sample in a study of T-cell reconstitution after alpha-beta-depleted transplantation in children. Each CDR3 protein gets one entry after TCRdb re-called the PCR reads with MiXCR. Here the sample spans 65,000 to 85,000 distinct CDR3 sequences, roughly 10% being singletons. The specimen comprised PBMCs, sampled before TCRalphabeta/CD19-depleted stem cell transplant. These TCRs come from a boy aged 10-17 years with acute myeloid leukemia, due to receive a stem cell transplant. CDR3s include the opening cysteine and the closing phenylalanine or tryptophan. Fields, in order: clone size, D gene, V gene, J gene, CDR3 DNA, CDR3 protein. A D gene is named only where the DNA matches it firmly. Size is stated for part of the rows, as once, few or many counts, or as a class when the clone is expanded.

size: many
D: TRBD2
V: TRBV4-2
J: TRBJ2-2
DNA: TGTGCCAGCAGCCCAAGAGAGCGGGGGAACACCGGGGAGCTGTTTTTT
CDR3: CASSPRERGNTGELFF

size: .
D: .
V: TRBV28
J: TRBJ2-7
DNA: TGTGCCAGCAGCCCCGGGCCCGGGGGTGTGGAGCAGTACTTC
CDR3: CASSPGPGGVEQYF

size: few
D: TRBD2
V: TRBV27
J: TRBJ2-1
DNA: TGTGCCAGCAGTTCCCCAACTAGCGGCCCTTACCGTGAGCAGTTCTTC
CDR3: CASSSPTSGPYREQFF

size: many
D: .
V: TRBV20-1
J: TRBJ1-4
DNA: TGCAGTGCTAGAGGGCACCGGGCCGAGAGGAATGAAAAACTGTTTTTT
CDR3: CSARGHRAERNEKLFF

size: many
D: .
V: TRBV5-6
J: TRBJ2-1
DNA: TGTGCCAGCAGCTTGGTTTTGGTTGCCAATGAGCAGTTCTTC
CDR3: CASSLVLVANEQFF

size: many
D: TRBD2
V: TRBV20-1
J: TRBJ2-1
DNA: TGCAGTGCTAGAGACCCGGGACTAGAGACCTATCCGTTCTTC
CDR3: CSARDPGLETYPFF

size: many
D: TRBD1
V: TRBV12-3/TRBV12-4
J: TRBJ1-2
DNA: TGTGCCAGCAACAATTATCCGGGACAGGGAAACTATGGCTACACCTTC
CDR3: CASNNYPGQGNYGYTF

size: .
D: .
V: TRBV6-5
J: TRBJ2-2
DNA: TGTGCCAGCAGTTACGCTACGGTGAACACCGGGGAGCTGTTTTTT
CDR3: CASSYATVNTGELFF

size: many
D: TRBD2
V: TRBV3-1
J: TRBJ2-7
DNA: TGTGCCAGCAGATTGAGCGGGAGGTCGGCCAACGAGCAGTACTTC
CDR3: CASRLSGRSANEQYF

size: many
D: TRBD2
V: TRBV20-1
J: TRBJ2-1
DNA: TGCAGTGCTAAAAGTCTGGCGGGGGGGTACAATGAGCAGTTCTTC
CDR3: CSAKSLAGGYNEQFF

size: few
D: .
V: TRBV10-3
J: TRBJ1-1
DNA: TGTGCCATCAGGGACAGCTCCCAGGGGGCTTTCTTT
CDR3: CAIRDSSQGAFF

size: many
D: .
V: TRBV20-1
J: TRBJ1-1
DNA: TGCAGTGCTAGCAAAACAGGAATTGAAGCTTTCTTT
CDR3: CSASKTGIEAFF

size: many
D: .
V: TRBV12-3/TRBV12-4
J: TRBJ2-6
DNA: TGTGCCAGCAGTTTTTCTGGGGCCAACGTCCTGACTTTC
CDR3: CASSFSGANVLTF

size: many
D: TRBD2
V: TRBV12-3/TRBV12-4
J: TRBJ2-7
DNA: TGTGCCAGCAGTTTTACTAGCGGGAGTCTGTCCTACGAGCAGTACTTC
CDR3: CASSFTSGSLSYEQYF

size: many
D: TRBD1
V: TRBV5-1
J: TRBJ1-2
DNA: TGCGCCAGCACGAGACAGGGGGCGCGTGGCTACACCTTC
CDR3: CASTRQGARGYTF

size: many
D: .
V: TRBV5-1
J: TRBJ2-3
DNA: TGCGCCAGCAGCTTGGGACACATCACAGATACGCAGTATTTT
CDR3: CASSLGHITDTQYF

size: many
D: .
V: TRBV5-6
J: TRBJ2-1
DNA: TGTGCCAGCAGCTGGCCCTATTCGGGCGACGTGTCTTACAATGAGCAGTTCTTC
CDR3: CASSWPYSGDVSYNEQFF

size: .
D: .
V: TRBV5-4
J: TRBJ2-1
DNA: TGTGCCAGCAGCGCGACAGTGACCTCCTACAATGAGCAGTTCTTC
CDR3: CASSATVTSYNEQFF

size: .
D: .
V: TRBV5-1
J: TRBJ1-6
DNA: TGCGCCAGCAGCTTGCCCCTTGAGGACGTGGGGTATAATTCACCCCTCCACTTT
CDR3: CASSLPLEDVGYNSPLHF

size: many
D: TRBD2
V: TRBV11-2
J: TRBJ2-1
DNA: TGTGCCAGCAGCTCTTGGGCGGCTAGCGGGAGCTACAATGAGCAGTTCTTC
CDR3: CASSSWAASGSYNEQFF

size: many
D: .
V: TRBV11-2
J: TRBJ2-3
DNA: TGTGCCAGCAGCCTACAGCGTCTAGGCCCCTGGGGCACAGATACGCAGTATTTT
CDR3: CASSLQRLGPWGTDTQYF

size: many
D: TRBD2
V: TRBV6-2/TRBV6-3
J: TRBJ2-7
DNA: TGTGCCAGCATCGAAAGGCGGTCCAGGACTAGCGGGTCGGCATACGAGCAGTACTTC
CDR3: CASIERRSRTSGSAYEQYF

size: many
D: .
V: TRBV5-4
J: TRBJ2-1
DNA: TGTGCCAGCAGCTTGTGGGGGGTCAATGAGCAGTTCTTC
CDR3: CASSLWGVNEQFF

size: many
D: .
V: TRBV12-3/TRBV12-4
J: TRBJ1-4
DNA: TGTGCCAGCAGTCCACAGGGCTTAGGAGAAAAACTGTTTTTT
CDR3: CASSPQGLGEKLFF

size: many
D: .
V: TRBV12-3/TRBV12-4
J: TRBJ1-4
DNA: TGTGCCAGCAGTCGCCCAACGGCGGAAAAACTGTTTTTT
CDR3: CASSRPTAEKLFF

size: many
D: .
V: TRBV7-2
J: TRBJ2-3
DNA: TGTGCCAGCAACCGGATAAGCACAGATACGCAGTATTTT
CDR3: CASNRISTDTQYF

size: many
D: .
V: TRBV20-1
J: TRBJ2-5
DNA: TGCAGTGCTAGTGGGGACATTCGATCCTTC
CDR3: CSASGDIRSF

size: many
D: TRBD1
V: TRBV12-3/TRBV12-4
J: TRBJ1-3
DNA: TGTGCCAGCAGTCTCGGACAGGGGGCGGCTGGAAACACCATATATTTT
CDR3: CASSLGQGAAGNTIYF

size: .
D: .
V: TRBV7-8
J: TRBJ2-1
DNA: TGTGCCAGCAGCTTTACCACGTTACAGGGAATAGGCCATCATGAGCAGTTCTTC
CDR3: CASSFTTLQGIGHHEQFF

size: many
D: .
V: TRBV27
J: TRBJ1-3
DNA: TGTGCCAGCAGTTTTTCGGTTGGAAACACCATATATTTT
CDR3: CASSFSVGNTIYF